This T cell receptor (beta chain) was sequenced for a study of type 1 and type 2 diabetes patients. About the study: Donors were type 1 diabetes, type 2 diabetes, or nondiabetic controls. Magnetic bead positive selection isolated CD4+ or CD8+ T cells from PBMCs.

The germline gives CDR1 SGHTA, CDR2 FQGNSA. CDR3 length equals 14 residues. PCR was run on genomic DNA. Amplification of the beta chain CDR3 used 30 forward and 13 reverse multiplex primers. TCRdb itself ran the multiplex PCR reads through MiXCR, one entry per CDR3 protein. The profile covers fewer than 350,000 distinct CDR3 sequences, with more than 45% appearing a single time and around 15% taken by the ten largest. Study conclusions and caveats: Some HECs seen only in T1D might also appear in more T2D or control samples.

Details on this clonotype: Its antigen is undetermined. The junction and the germline gene differ at one end; a read error may be behind it.

The specimen sequenced was peripheral blood mononuclear cells (PBMCs). The V and J genes are TRBV7-2 and TRBJ1-2; D is unclear. This sequence originates from a man younger than 35 with type 2 diabetes. The chain's CDR3 is CASSQETGSGGYTF. The CDR3 bases are TGCGCCAGCAGCCAAGAGACGGGGAGTGGGGGCTACACCTTC.